Detailed here is one T cell receptor (beta chain). Other DNA sequences in the same sample also yield this CDR3. There are 14 residues in the CDR3. Per germline, CDR1 SGHTA and CDR2 FQGTGA. Between the trimmed V and J ends, which lost 0 bases and 5 bases, there was a span of 7 bases. These data originate in a study of shared clonotypes between healthy human individuals. Across the whole study: For every donor, three CD4 naive, three CD4 memory, two CD8 naive and one CD8 memory plates were used.

An assay was performed, and its level was deep. Measured with immunoSEQ multiplex PCR; TCRdb has only the in-frame clones, and not every one. The sample yields some 2.3 million clones, roughly 93% seen once. Sequenced material: naive CD4+ T cells from PBMCs. Specified subset: CD45RA+ positively selected. The V call is TRBV7-3, the J call TRBJ2-2, with D possibly being TRBD2 (5 bases). The sequence was collected from a man in his late teens or twenties in good health. Some clones in this sample may be carry-over from other donors' samples. The CDR3 coding sequence is TGTGCCAGCAGCTTAACCTCGGGAACCGGGGAGCTGTTTTTT. This sequence encodes CASSLTSGTGELFF.